What follows are 6 T cell receptor beta chains derived from one specimen sequenced in a study of T cell changes during pregnancy in multiple sclerosis (dated by TCRdb to about 2019). Libraries were prepared through the immunoSEQ multiplex PCR assay. Held by TCRdb, this immuneACCESS table contains in-frame sequences only and omits some clones. Under half of the omission traces to an unresolved V gene where checked; the cause of the rest is unknown. Within this sample are about 44,000 clones, with 95% to 97% of them counted one time only. The ten largest account for roughly 0.9% of the sample. Sequencing was performed on peripheral blood, taken in the second trimester of pregnancy. The source of these receptors is a female donor with multiple sclerosis, enrolled in a pregnancy study.

This clone appeared a single time. For the CDR3, the DNA is TGTGCCAGCAGCGTAGACAGTCCCTACCGCGGCTACACCTTC. It codes for CASSVDSPYRGYTF. The chain uses TRBV9 and TRBJ1-2; D call uncertain. Per germline, CDR1 SGDLS and CDR2 YYNGEE. The CDR3 runs to 14 residues. V lost 0 bases to trimming and J lost 8 bases, with 14 bases between them.

The CDR3: CASSPALDRGVAFF. The CDR3 coding sequence is TGTGCCAGCAGCCCCGCGCTCGACCGGGGGGTAGCTTTCTTT. The gene calls are TRBV4-2 and TRBJ1-1; D possibly corresponds to TRBD1 (5 bases). V lost 4 bases, J lost 10 bases, and 19 bases lay in between. The length of the CDR3 is 14 residues. Germline assignment: CDR1 LGHNA and CDR2 YNFKEQ.

J is TRBJ2-5 and V is TRBV5-1, with TRBD1 matching 7 bases. The germline gives CDR1 SGHRS, CDR2 YFSETQ. V was pared by 1 base and J by 2 bases, with 5 bases of the junction left unmatched. This CDR3 has 15 residues. CDR3 loop: CASSLNWDSQETQYF. Written as DNA, the CDR3 is TGCGCCAGCAGCTTGAACTGGGACAGTCAAGAGACCCAGTACTTC.

This chain uses TRBV28 with TRBJ2-3; 9 bases are a match to TRBD2. The V gene's germline CDR1 is MDHEN and CDR2 SYDVKM. With V trimmed by 6 bases and J by 0 bases, 22 bases remained unmatched. CDR3 length: 21 amino acids. CDR3 nucleotides: TGTGCCAGCAGCCAACCTCCTCGAATCCCGACTAGCGGCTCTAGCACAGATACGCAGTATTTT. It yields the protein CASSQPPRIPTSGSSTDTQYF.

This rearrangement joins TRBV2 to TRBJ1-5; the match to TRBD1 covers 8 bases. Trimming took 1 base from V and 5 from J; bases not matched to a gene: 4. In germline, CDR1 is SNHLY, CDR2 FYNNEI. The CDR3 sequence is 15 residues long. The CDR3, as DNA: TGTGCCAGCAGTGAAGGACAGGGGAATTATCAGCCCCAGCATTTT. Its protein product is CASSEGQGNYQPQHF.

The rearrangement uses TRBV7-8 and TRBJ1-1; D is possibly TRBD1 (6 bases). Trimming removed 5 bases from V and 5 bases from J, with 15 bases in between. Germline assignment: CDR1 SGHVS and CDR2 FQNEAQ. The CDR3 sequence is 14 residues long. The CDR3: CASSPGYRVTEAFF. Written as DNA, the CDR3 is TGTGCCAGCAGCCCCGGGTACAGGGTGACTGAAGCTTTCTTT.